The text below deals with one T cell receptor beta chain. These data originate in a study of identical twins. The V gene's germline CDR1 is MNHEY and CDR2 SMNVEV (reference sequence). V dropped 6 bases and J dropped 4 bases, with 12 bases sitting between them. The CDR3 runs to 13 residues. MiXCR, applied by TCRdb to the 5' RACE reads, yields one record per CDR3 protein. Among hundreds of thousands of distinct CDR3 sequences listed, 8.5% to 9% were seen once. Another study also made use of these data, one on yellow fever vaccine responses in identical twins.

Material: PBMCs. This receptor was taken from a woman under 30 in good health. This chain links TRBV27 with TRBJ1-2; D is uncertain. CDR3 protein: CASRRTPSYGYTF. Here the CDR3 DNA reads TGTGCCAGCAGACGAACACCGTCCTATGGCTACACCTTC.